This entry is about one T cell receptor (beta chain). The record originates from a study of blood T cell repertoires in COVID-19. Looking at the study overall: Sources were T cells, B-cell-depleted T cells, or PBMCs; the material itself was cDNA or gDNA.

Data came from immunoSEQ multiplex PCR; TCRdb stores just in-frame clones and leaves some out. The data contain about 170,000 clones, about 86% of them singletons. Germline V lookup: CDR1 DFQATT, CDR2 SNEGSKA (reference sequence). The length of the CDR3 is 14 residues. Trimming shortened V by 3 bases and J by 1 base, and 12 bases separated the two germline ends. This TCR came from a woman aged 50 to 65 in a cohort exposed to, infected with or recovered from COVID-19 (not recorded which). V and J are TRBV20-1 and TRBJ1-2; D may be TRBD1 (6 bases). The sample comprised PBMCs or T cells enriched from blood (not recorded which). The CDR3 sequence: CSASAGERNYGYTF. Written as DNA, the CDR3 is TGCAGTGCTAGTGCAGGGGAACGTAACTATGGCTACACCTTC.